This TCR beta chain came from a study of blood T cell repertoires in COVID-19. Whole-study context: Nucleic acid was either cDNA or gDNA, and it came from T cells, B-cell-depleted T cells, or PBMCs.

Source study methods: Researchers report that nucleated cell counts were estimated from reference gene primer amplification. The protocol was immunoSEQ multiplex PCR, while the TCRdb copy is restricted to in-frame clones and leaves out a portion. The V and J calls and clone size are taken from that table; D and trimming were inferred from the DNA. The sample carries 290,000 or so clones, roughly 89% recorded once. Losses at the gene ends were 2 bases for V and 2 bases for J; bases not matched to a gene: 5. This CDR3 is 16 amino acids long. Germline V gene lookup returns CDR1 SGHRS and CDR2 YFSETQ. Everyone who took part was about 18 to 90 years old, and they came from some 23 US areas. Assignment of participants to cohorts was predicated upon participant-reported clinical history.

The sequenced sample consisted of PBMCs or T cells enriched from blood (not recorded which). This chain connects TRBV5-1 to TRBJ2-5, with TRBD1 matching 11 bases. The origin of this receptor is a woman younger than 30 with acute COVID-19. CDR3 DNA: TGCGCCAGCAGCTTAGGGGACAGGGGGTGGCAAGAGACCCAGTACTTC. It codes for CASSLGDRGWQETQYF.